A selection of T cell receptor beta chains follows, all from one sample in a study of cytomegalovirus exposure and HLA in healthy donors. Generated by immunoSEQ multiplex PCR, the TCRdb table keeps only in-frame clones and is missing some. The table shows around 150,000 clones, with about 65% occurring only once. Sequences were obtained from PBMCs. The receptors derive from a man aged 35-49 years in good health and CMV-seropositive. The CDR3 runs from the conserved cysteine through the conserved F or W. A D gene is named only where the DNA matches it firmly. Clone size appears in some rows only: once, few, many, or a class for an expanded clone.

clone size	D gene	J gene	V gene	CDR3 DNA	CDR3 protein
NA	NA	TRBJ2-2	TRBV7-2	TGTGCCAGCAGCTTAGAGTCCGGAGGGGCCGGGGAGCTGTTTTTT	CASSLESGGAGELFF
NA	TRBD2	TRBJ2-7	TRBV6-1	TGTGCCAGTGGTCAGCTGGGGGGGAGCTCCTACGAGCAGTACTTC	CASGQLGGSSYEQYF
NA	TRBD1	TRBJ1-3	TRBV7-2	TGTGCCAGCAGCCCACAACAGGGGGCACCTGGAAACACCATATATTTT	CASSPQQGAPGNTIYF
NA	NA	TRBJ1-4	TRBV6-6	TGTGCCAGCAGTCCAAGGGCAGGGTTGATTGAAAAACTGTTTTTT	CASSPRAGLIEKLFF
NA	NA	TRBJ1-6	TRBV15	TGTGCCACCAGCAGAGACGGGGGGCGAGATAATTCACCCCTCCACTTT	CATSRDGGRDNSPLHF
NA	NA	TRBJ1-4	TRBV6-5	TGTGCCAGCAGGTTACAGGGTTTGGCGGGTGAAAAACTGTTTTTT	CASRLQGLAGEKLFF
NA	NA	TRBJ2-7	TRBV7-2	TGTGCCAGCAGCTCCCCCTACTACGAGCAGTACTTC	CASSSPYYEQYF
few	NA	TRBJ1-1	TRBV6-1	TGTGCCAGCAGTGAAAGGGGAAGGGGCACTGAAGCTTTCTTT	CASSERGRGTEAFF
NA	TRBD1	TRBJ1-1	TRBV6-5	TGTGCCAGCAGACAGGGACAGCTTGAAGCTTTCTTT	CASRQGQLEAFF
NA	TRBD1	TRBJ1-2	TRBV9	TGTGCCAGCAGCCCGTCCGGGACAGAAGACGGGAATGGCTACACCTTC	CASSPSGTEDGNGYTF
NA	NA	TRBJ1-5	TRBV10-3	TGTGCCATCGGTACGAGGGATTCTCAGCCCCAGCATTTT	CAIGTRDSQPQHF
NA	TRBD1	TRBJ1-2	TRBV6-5	TGTGCCAGCAATGGACAGGGGTATGGCTACACCTTC	CASNGQGYGYTF
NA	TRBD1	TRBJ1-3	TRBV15	TGTGCCACCAGCAGAGGGGACAGCTCTGGAAACACCATATATTTT	CATSRGDSSGNTIYF
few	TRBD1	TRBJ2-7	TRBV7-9	TGTGCCAGCAGCCCATCCGGGACAGGGGCATCCTACGAGCAGTACTTC	CASSPSGTGASYEQYF
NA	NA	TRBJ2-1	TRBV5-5	TGTGCCAGCAGCTTGGAAGGGGGAACCTACAATGAGCAGTTCTTC	CASSLEGGTYNEQFF
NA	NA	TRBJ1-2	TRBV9	TGTGCCAGCAGCGACGCCCGGGGCTACACCTTC	CASSDARGYTF
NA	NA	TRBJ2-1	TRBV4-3	TGCGCCAGCAGCCGCCAAGGGCCCGGAGGCAATGAGCAGTTCTTC	CASSRQGPGGNEQFF
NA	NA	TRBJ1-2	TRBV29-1	TGCAGCGTTGAAGGATACGGTGGAGCTCCCTATGGCTACACCTTC	CSVEGYGGAPYGYTF
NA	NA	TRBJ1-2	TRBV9	TGTGCCAGCAGCGTAGAAGTCGCCGGGGTTGGTGGCTACACCTTC	CASSVEVAGVGGYTF
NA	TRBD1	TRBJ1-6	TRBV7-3	TGTGCCAGCAGCTTAGGGGGACAGACTACTTCACCCCTCCACTTT	CASSLGGQTTSPLHF
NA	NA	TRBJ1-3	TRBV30	TGTGCCTGGAGTGCGGGAAACACCATATATTTT	CAWSAGNTIYF
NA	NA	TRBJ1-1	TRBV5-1	TGCGCCAGCAGCTTGGAAGGGGGGGGTAGCTCTGAAGCTTTCTTT	CASSLEGGGSSEAFF
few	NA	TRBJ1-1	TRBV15	TGTGCCACCAGCAGAGTGACAGGCCCGAACACTGAAGCTTTCTTT	CATSRVTGPNTEAFF
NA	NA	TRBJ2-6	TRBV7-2	TGTGCCAGCAGCCCCCCCAGGGCCAACGTCCTGACTTTC	CASSPPRANVLTF
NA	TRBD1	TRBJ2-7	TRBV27	TGTGCCAGCAGTTTACTGGACAGGGATAGCGAGCAGTACTTC	CASSLLDRDSEQYF
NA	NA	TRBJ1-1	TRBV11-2	TGTGCCAGCAGCTTGGGTGGGAGAACTGAAGCTTTCTTT	CASSLGGRTEAFF
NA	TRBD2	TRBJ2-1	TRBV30	TGTGCCTCCCTGAGGAGCATCGGACTAGCGGGAGTCTACAATGAGCAGTTCTTC	CASLRSIGLAGVYNEQFF
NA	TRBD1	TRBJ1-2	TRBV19	TGTGCCAGTAGTATCCTATTACAGGGGGCGCACTATGGCTACACCTTC	CASSILLQGAHYGYTF
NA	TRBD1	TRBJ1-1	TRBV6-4	TGTGCCAGCGGGGGACAGCATCTTGAAGCTTTCTTT	CASGGQHLEAFF
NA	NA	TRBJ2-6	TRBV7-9	TGTGCCAGCAGCCCCTGGGGGGTTAGCTCTGGGGCCAACGTCCTGACTTTC	CASSPWGVSSGANVLTF
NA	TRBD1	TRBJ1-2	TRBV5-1	TGCGCCAGCAACTTGGTGACAGGGTCCAACTATGGCTACACCTTC	CASNLVTGSNYGYTF
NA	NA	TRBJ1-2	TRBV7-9	TGTGCCAGCAGCCAAGACAGGCCCGGTCCCTTCTCCTATGGCTACACCTTC	CASSQDRPGPFSYGYTF
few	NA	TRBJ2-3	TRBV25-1	TGTGCCAGCAGTGAATATGGACAGCCTTACACAGATACGCAGTATTTT	CASSEYGQPYTDTQYF
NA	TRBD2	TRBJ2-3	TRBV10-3	TGTGCCACCCGAGGGGCTAGCGGGACAGATACGCAGTATTTT	CATRGASGTDTQYF
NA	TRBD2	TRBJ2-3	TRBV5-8	TGTGCCAGCAGCTTGCTGCAGGGAGGGGTTAGCACAGATACGCAGTATTTT	CASSLLQGGVSTDTQYF
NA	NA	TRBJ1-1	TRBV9	TGTGCCAGCAGCGTAGGTTTCAGGGACACTGAAGCTTTCTTT	CASSVGFRDTEAFF
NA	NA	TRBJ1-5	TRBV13	TGTGCCAGCAGCCTAAGACAGTTTAGCAATCAGCCCCAGCATTTT	CASSLRQFSNQPQHF
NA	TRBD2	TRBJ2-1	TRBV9	TGTGCCAGCGGAGCGGGGGGGCACGAGCAGTTCTTC	CASGAGGHEQFF
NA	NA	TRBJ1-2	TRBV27	TGTGCCAGCAGTCCCCGAGGGGGTCGAGGTGGCTACACCTTC	CASSPRGGRGGYTF
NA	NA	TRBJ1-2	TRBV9	TGTGCCAGCAGCTCCGGGGACACCAACTATGGCTACACCTTC	CASSSGDTNYGYTF
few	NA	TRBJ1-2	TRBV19	TGTGCCATGACACAGGGCCCCGGCTATGGCTACACCTTC	CAMTQGPGYGYTF
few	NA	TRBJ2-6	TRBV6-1	TGTGCCAGCCTGAGGTCTGGGGCCAACGTCCTGACTTTC	CASLRSGANVLTF
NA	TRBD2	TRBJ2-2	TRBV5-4	TGTGCCACTTCTTTCCTTAGCGGGGGCGGGGACACCGGGGAGCTGTTTTTT	CATSFLSGGGDTGELFF
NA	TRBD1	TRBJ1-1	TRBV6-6	TGTGCCACCAGACAGGGGTCTGAAGCTTTCTTT	CATRQGSEAFF
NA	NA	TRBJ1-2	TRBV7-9	TGTGCCAGCAGCGGGGGGGATCTCTATGGCTACACCTTC	CASSGGDLYGYTF
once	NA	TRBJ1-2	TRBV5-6	TGTGCCAGCAGCTTGATCAGTAACTATGGCTACACCTTC	CASSLISNYGYTF
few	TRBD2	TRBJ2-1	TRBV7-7	TGTGCTAGCAGCCGCCGGGAGGGGGCCTACAATGAGCAGTTCTTC	CASSRREGAYNEQFF
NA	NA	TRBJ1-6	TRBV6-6	TGTGCCAGCAGTTCCGACAGGAGCTCCTATAATTCACCCCTCCACTTT	CASSSDRSSYNSPLHF
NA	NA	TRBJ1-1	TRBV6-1	TGTGCCAGCAGTGTTGGACAGAATGAAGCTTTCTTT	CASSVGQNEAFF